This T cell receptor (beta chain) stems from a study of cytomegalovirus exposure and HLA in healthy donors. Study in general: The approximately 610 first-cohort repertoires shared a platform with the 120 or so validation repertoires, as reported in a later analysis.

The CDR3 runs to 14 residues. With 0 bases clipped from V and 3 bases from J, the junction kept 2 bases outside the gene matches. The germline gives CDR1 SGHDT, CDR2 YYEEEE. The study's findings and limits: According to reports, the classifier identified cytomegalovirus status with high specificity and sensitivity. A list of around 160 TCR beta chains associated with cytomegalovirus was given. The tendency of first-cohort TCR clusters to co-occur in the 90 to 150 validation repertoires was the finding of a later analysis.

The assay was immunoSEQ multiplex PCR, and TCRdb's table has in-frame clones only and misses some. The sample contains 200,000 to 250,000 clones, around 86% of which appear only once. About this clone itself: Its antigen is unidentified.

Sample: PBMCs. This TCR derives from a woman under 30 in good health and CMV-seropositive. This chain links TRBV5-6 with TRBJ2-7; 8 positions match TRBD2. DNA of the CDR3: TGTGCCAGCAGCTTGGAACTAGCGGACTACGAGCAGTACTTC. Protein: CASSLELADYEQYF.